This TCR beta chain is from a study of cytomegalovirus exposure and HLA in healthy donors. Findings of the study overall: Productive status was seen about 90% or about 30% of the time for most TCR beta V segments in an earlier analysis. It was confirmed in vitro that a few of the CMV-associated chains were specific for CMV antigens.

V was clipped by 2 bases and J by 6 bases; unmatched bases: 13. The CDR3 is 17 residues long. CDR1 and CDR2 from the germline V gene are MNHEY and SMNVEV (reference sequence). PCR employed 60 Vbeta and 13 Jbeta primers. Authors' data handling: In a later analysis, the count reached some 73 million unique TCR beta chains, with approximately 11 million shared. Data came from immunoSEQ multiplex PCR; TCRdb stores just in-frame clones and leaves some out. The DNA was the basis for D and trimming; V, J and clone size are from that table. This table holds fewer than 200,000 clones, approximately 76% found once. There are a few counts of this clone. Its antigen is undetermined.

The chain couples TRBV27 to TRBJ2-1, with 7 bases identical to TRBD1. This TCR was sampled from a woman aged 18-35 years in good health and CMV-seropositive. What was sequenced was PBMCs. CDR3 region: CASSLPLGDSLFNEQFF. The CDR3 nucleotides read TGTGCCAGCAGTTTACCTCTCGGGGACAGCTTATTCAATGAGCAGTTCTTC.